The present TCR beta chain was sequenced within a study of control samples from healthy donors and cancer patients. The method was immunoSEQ multiplex PCR; TCRdb's version includes in-frame clones alone and lacks a portion of them. The repertoire holds 95,000 to 100,000 clones, with approximately 82% as singletons. CDR1 and CDR2 (germline): MNHEY, SVGAGI. The CDR3 runs to 15 residues. Trimming removed 11 bases at V and 2 bases at J, with 19 bases between. Sequencing was carried out using blood. The V gene is TRBV6-5, the J gene TRBJ2-1; the D call may be TRBD1 or TRBD2 (6 bases each). This TCR derives from a man aged 55 to 69 in good health. The CDR3 bases are TGTGCCCTCCACCCAGGAGGGGGTCCCTACAATGAGCAGTTCTTC. It encodes CALHPGGGPYNEQFF.